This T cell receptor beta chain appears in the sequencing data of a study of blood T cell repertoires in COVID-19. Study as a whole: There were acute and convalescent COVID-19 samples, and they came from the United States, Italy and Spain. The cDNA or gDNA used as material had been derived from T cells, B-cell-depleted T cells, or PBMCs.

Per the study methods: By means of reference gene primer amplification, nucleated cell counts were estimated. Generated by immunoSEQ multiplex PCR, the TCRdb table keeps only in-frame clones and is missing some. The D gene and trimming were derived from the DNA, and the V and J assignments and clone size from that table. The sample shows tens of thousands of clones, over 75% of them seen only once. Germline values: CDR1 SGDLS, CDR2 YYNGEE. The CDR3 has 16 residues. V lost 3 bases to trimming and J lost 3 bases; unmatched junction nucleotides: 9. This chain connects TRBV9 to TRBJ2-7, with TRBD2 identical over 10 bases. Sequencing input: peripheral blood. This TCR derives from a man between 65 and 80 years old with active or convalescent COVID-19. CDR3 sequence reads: CASSEGLAGAIYEQYF. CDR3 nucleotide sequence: TGTGCCAGCAGCGAGGGGCTAGCGGGGGCCATCTACGAGCAGTACTTC.